This T cell receptor beta chain was sequenced during a study of T cell changes during pregnancy in multiple sclerosis. The method was immunoSEQ multiplex PCR; TCRdb's version includes in-frame clones alone and lacks a portion of them. The sample consists of over 55,000 clones, approximately 92% of them appearing once. The ends were cut back, 2 bases at V and 2 bases at J, with 13 bases in the middle. The germline V gene has CDR1 MDHEN and CDR2 SYDVKM. This CDR3 contains 15 residues. This chain links TRBV28 with TRBJ2-7; possible D gene TRBD2, 6 bases. The sequences come from peripheral blood, collected in the first trimester of pregnancy. The source of this sequence is a female donor with multiple sclerosis, enrolled in a pregnancy study. CDR3 sequence reads: CASSLGLAITYEQYF. The CDR3 DNA reads TGTGCCAGCAGTTTAGGGCTAGCGATTACCTACGAGCAGTACTTC.